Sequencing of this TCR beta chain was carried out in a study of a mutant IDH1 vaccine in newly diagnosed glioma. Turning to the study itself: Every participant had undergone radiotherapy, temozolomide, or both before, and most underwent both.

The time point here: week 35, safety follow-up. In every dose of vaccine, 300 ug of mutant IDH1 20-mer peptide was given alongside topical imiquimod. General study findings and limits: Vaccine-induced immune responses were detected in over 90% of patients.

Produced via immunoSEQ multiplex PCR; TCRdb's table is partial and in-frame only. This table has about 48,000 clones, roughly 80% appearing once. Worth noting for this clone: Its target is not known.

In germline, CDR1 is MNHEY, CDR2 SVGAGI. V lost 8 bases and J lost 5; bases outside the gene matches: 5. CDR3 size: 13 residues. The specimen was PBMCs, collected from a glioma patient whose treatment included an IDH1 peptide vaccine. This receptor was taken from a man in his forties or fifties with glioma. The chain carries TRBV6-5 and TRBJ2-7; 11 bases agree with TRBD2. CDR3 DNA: TGTGCCAGCGGTATTAGCGGGGGGGACGAGCAGTACTTC. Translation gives CASGISGGDEQYF.